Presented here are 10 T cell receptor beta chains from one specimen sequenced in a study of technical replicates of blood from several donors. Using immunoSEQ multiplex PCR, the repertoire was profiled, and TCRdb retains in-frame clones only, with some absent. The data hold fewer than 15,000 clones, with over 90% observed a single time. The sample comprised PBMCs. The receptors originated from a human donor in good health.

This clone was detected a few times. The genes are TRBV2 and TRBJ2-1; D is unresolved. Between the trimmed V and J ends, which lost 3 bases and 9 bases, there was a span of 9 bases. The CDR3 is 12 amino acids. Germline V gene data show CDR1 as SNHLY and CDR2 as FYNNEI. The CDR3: CASSEGFVEQFF. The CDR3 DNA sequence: TGTGCCAGCAGTGAGGGCTTCGTTGAGCAGTTCTTC.

The DNA for the CDR3 is TGTGCCAGCAGCGCAACTAGCGGGACCAATGAGCAGTTCTTC. Translation: CASSATSGTNEQFF. The chain links TRBV9 to TRBJ2-1; 10 bases line up with TRBD2. V was pared by 3 bases and J by 6 bases, with 3 bases of the junction left unmatched. CDR1 SGDLS and CDR2 YYNGEE come from the germline V gene. The CDR3 is made up of 14 amino acids.

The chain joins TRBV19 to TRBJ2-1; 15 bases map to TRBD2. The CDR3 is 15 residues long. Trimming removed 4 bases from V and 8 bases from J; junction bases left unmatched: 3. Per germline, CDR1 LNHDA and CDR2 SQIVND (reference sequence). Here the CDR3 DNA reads TGTGCCAGTAGTACCCGGACTAGCGGGAGGGATGAGCAGTTCTTC. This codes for CASSTRTSGRDEQFF.

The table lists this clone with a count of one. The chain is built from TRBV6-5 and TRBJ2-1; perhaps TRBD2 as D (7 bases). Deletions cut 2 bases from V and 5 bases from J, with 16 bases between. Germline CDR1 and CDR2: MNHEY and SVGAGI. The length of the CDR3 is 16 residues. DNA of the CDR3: TGTGCCAGCAGTTACGGGTGGCGGGGGCGGGACAATGAGCAGTTCTTC. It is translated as CASSYGWRGRDNEQFF.

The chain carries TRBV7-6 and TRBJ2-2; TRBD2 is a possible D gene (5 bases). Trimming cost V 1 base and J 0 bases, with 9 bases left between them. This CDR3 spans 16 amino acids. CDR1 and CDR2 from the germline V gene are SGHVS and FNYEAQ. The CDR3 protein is CASSLVSSANTGELFF. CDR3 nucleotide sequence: TGTGCCAGCAGCTTAGTTAGTAGCGCGAACACCGGGGAGCTGTTTTTT.

The CDR3 protein is CASSPGFGQFF. CDR3 DNA: TGTGCCAGCAGCCCAGGTTTTGGGCAGTTCTTC. This chain joins TRBV2 and TRBJ2-1; D gene unclear. CDR1 and CDR2 from the germline V gene are SNHLY and FYNNEI. V lost 6 bases and J 12 bases, leaving 12 bases between the germline ends. The CDR3 consists of 11 residues.

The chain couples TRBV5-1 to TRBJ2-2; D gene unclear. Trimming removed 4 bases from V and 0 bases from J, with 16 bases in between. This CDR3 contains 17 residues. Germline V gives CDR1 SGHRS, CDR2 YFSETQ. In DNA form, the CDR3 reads TGCGCCAGCAGCCGCCCCATCACAGACCCGAACACCGGGGAGCTGTTTTTT. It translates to CASSRPITDPNTGELFF.

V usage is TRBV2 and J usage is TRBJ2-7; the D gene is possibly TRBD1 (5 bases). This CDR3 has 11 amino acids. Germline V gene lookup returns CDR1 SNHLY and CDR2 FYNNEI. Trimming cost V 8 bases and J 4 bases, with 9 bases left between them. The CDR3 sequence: CASLRQYEQYF. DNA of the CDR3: TGTGCCAGCCTTCGACAGTACGAGCAGTACTTC.

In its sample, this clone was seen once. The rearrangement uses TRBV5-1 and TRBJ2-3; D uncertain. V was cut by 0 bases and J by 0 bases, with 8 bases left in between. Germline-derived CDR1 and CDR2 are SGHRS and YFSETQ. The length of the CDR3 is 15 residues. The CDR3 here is CASSLVWHSTDTQYF. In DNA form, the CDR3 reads TGCGCCAGCAGCTTGGTGTGGCACAGCACAGATACGCAGTATTTT.

The CDR3 nucleotides read TGTGCCAGCAGCACCTCGGGACTAGCGGGAGGGCAGTACAATGAGCAGTTCTTC. This encodes CASSTSGLAGGQYNEQFF. The chain uses TRBV7-9 and TRBJ2-1; TRBD2 matches at 16 bases. Trimming removed 5 bases from V and 4 bases from J; junction bases left unmatched: 8. This CDR3 spans 18 amino acids. The germline V gene encodes CDR1 SEHNR and CDR2 FQNEAQ (reference sequence). Variable domain in full (rest from reference TRBV7-9 and TRBJ2-1): DTGVSQNPRHKITKRGQNVTFRCDPISEHNRLYWYRQTLGQGPEFLTYFQNEAQLEKSRLLSDRFSAERPKGSFSTLEIQRTEQGDSAMYLCASSTSGLAGGQYNEQFFGPGTRLTVL.